The clone carrying this T cell receptor beta chain has more than one count but fewer than ten. TCRdb processed the 5' RACE reads anew with MiXCR; each CDR3 protein has one entry. This sample carries about 430,000 distinct CDR3 sequences, around 24% of them seen once, and the ten largest clones take 8.8%. V was pared by 8 bases and J by 0 bases, with 11 bases between. The CDR3 has 13 residues. Germline CDR1 reads SNHLY; CDR2 reads FYNNEI. This sample is part of a study of T-cell memory formation after mild COVID-19. The chain carries TRBV2 and TRBJ2-7, with D unresolved. The clonotype comes from an adult woman who had mild COVID-19 (a few samples of this study predate the infection). Cell type and time point are not known. The sequenced sample consisted of PBMCs or a T cell subset sorted from them (not recorded which). The CDR3 DNA reads as TGTGCCAGCCGGACCCTCAACTCCTACGAGCAGTACTTC. Translating gives CASRTLNSYEQYF. Full variable domain (remainder filled in from reference TRBV2 and TRBJ2-7): EPEVTQTPSHQVTQMGQEVILRCVPISNHLYFYWYRQILGQKVEFLVSFYNNEISEKSEIFDDQFSVERPDGSNFTLKIRSTKLEDSAMYFCASRTLNSYEQYFGPGTRLTVT.